This record covers a single T cell receptor beta chain. Its specificity is not known. TCRdb analysed the 5' RACE reads with MiXCR anew, one entry per CDR3 protein. The sample shows around 220,000 distinct CDR3 sequences, 11% to 15% of them seen only once. The data are from a study of identical twins. Study conclusions and caveats: Invariant MAIT and iNKT cells could partly confound zero-insertion analyses.

The germline V gene has CDR1 DFQATT and CDR2 SNEGSKA (reference sequence). This CDR3 is 13 amino acids long. After removal of 8 bases from V and 7 bases from J, the junction contained 10 bases not matched to a gene. V and J are TRBV20-1 and TRBJ2-1, with 8 positions matching TRBD2. Input material: memory (CD45RO+) T cells sorted from blood. The sequence derives from a woman between 18 and 30 years old in good health. The CDR3 is CSPGTRVGNEQFF. Here the CDR3 DNA reads TGCAGTCCAGGGACTAGGGTAGGGAATGAGCAGTTCTTC.